One and the same sample provided the 27 T cell receptor beta chains below, sequenced in a study of shared clonotypes between healthy human individuals. Profiling relied on immunoSEQ multiplex PCR, and the TCRdb table lists in-frame clones only, not all of them. The sample has about 1 million clones; about 80% are singletons. Sequenced material: memory CD4+ T cells sorted from blood. The subset is: CD45RA-negative fraction. The receptors here all came from a man aged 18 to 29 in good health.

This clone has a handful of counts. The genes are TRBV25-1 and TRBJ2-1, with 11 nucleotides matching TRBD2. The CDR3 consists of 16 residues. V gave up 1 base and J gave up 4 bases; unmatched junction bases: 3. CDR1 is MGHDK and CDR2 is SYGVNS in the germline V gene. CDR3 amino acids: CASSELTSGGYNEQFF. The CDR3 bases are TGTGCCAGCAGTGAATTAACTAGCGGGGGTTACAATGAGCAGTTCTTC.

This clone was seen repeatedly, ten times or more. Written as DNA, the CDR3 is TGCGCCAGCAGCCAAGACGTCCTAGTGGTGGATACGCAGTATTTT. It specifies CASSQDVLVVDTQYF. The gene calls are TRBV4-3 and TRBJ2-3; D is ambiguous. V was pared by 0 bases and J by 6 bases, with 13 bases between. The CDR3 has 15 amino acids. Germline V gene lookup returns CDR1 LGHNA and CDR2 YSLEER.

This clone was observed a few times. The chain employs TRBV5-1 and TRBJ2-5; D remains unclear. The CDR3 loop spans 12 amino acids. V shed 2 bases and J shed 4 bases, with 6 bases lying between them. Germline CDR1 and CDR2: SGHRS and YFSETQ. The CDR3 nucleotides read TGCGCCAGCAGCTTCGAACTAGAGACCCAGTACTTC. This gives the protein CASSFELETQYF.

The rearrangement links TRBV6-4 to TRBJ1-1; tentatively, D is TRBD1 (5 bases). Germline-derived CDR1 and CDR2 are MRHNA and SNTAGT. There are 13 residues in the CDR3. V was pared by 3 bases and J by 4 bases, with 9 bases between. CDR3 sequence (DNA): TGTGCCAGCAGTGAGGCCAGGGCCACTGAAGCTTTCTTT. This encodes CASSEARATEAFF.

DNA of the CDR3: TGTGCCAGTAGTGCCAGGCCCGGGACAGGGGGAGAGACCCAGTACTTC. It specifies CASSARPGTGGETQYF. The rearrangement uses TRBV19 and TRBJ2-5; TRBD1 matches at 11 bases. Per the germline V gene, CDR1 is LNHDA and CDR2 is SQIVND (reference sequence). The V gene end was trimmed by 5 bases and the J gene end by 4 bases; junction bases not matched to a gene: 9. The CDR3 extends over 16 amino acids. The full variable domain, its missing parts supplied by reference TRBV19 and TRBJ2-5, is DGGITQSPKYLFRKEGQNVTLSCEQNLNHDAMYWYRQDPGQGLRLIYYSQIVNDFQKGDIAEGYSVSREKKESFPLTVTSAQKNPTAFYLCASSARPGTGGETQYFGPGTRLLVL.

This clone was counted a few times. The chain uses TRBV6-5 and TRBJ1-5; D uncertain. Looked up from germline, CDR1 is MNHEY and CDR2 is SVGAGI. Trimming pared 4 bases from V and 5 bases from J, leaving 12 bases between. The CDR3 has 14 amino acids. CDR3 amino acids: CASSFGASYQPQHF. CDR3 bases: TGTGCCAGCAGTTTCGGCGCCAGTTATCAGCCCCAGCATTTT.

This clone has a single count. The chain uses TRBV5-1 and TRBJ2-3; 10 nucleotides line up with TRBD2. Germline V gives CDR1 SGHRS, CDR2 YFSETQ. The CDR3 is 15 residues long. Unmatched junction bases numbered 4, after V lost 2 bases and J lost 4 bases. This CDR3 reads CASSFSSGSADTQYF. The DNA for the CDR3 is TGCGCCAGCAGCTTCTCTAGCGGGAGTGCAGATACGCAGTATTTT.

The V and J genes are TRBV23-1 and TRBJ1-5, with D hard to call. TRBV23-1 is placed among ORFs of uncertain function. The CDR3 covers 19 residues. The ends were cut back, 3 bases at V and 0 bases at J, with 21 bases in the middle. CDR3 nucleotides: TGCGCCAGCAGTCAGTTTCCGACTCCGCCAAAGAATAGCAATCAGCCCCAGCATTTT. It translates to CASSQFPTPPKNSNQPQHF.

About this clone itself: Other DNA sequences in this specimen translate into the identical CDR3. The CDR3 spells CASSLSGNQPQHF. CDR3 coding DNA: TGTGCCAGCAGTTTATCAGGAAATCAGCCCCAGCATTTT. The chain links TRBV27 to TRBJ1-5; D is undetermined. Germline V gene lookup returns CDR1 MNHEY and CDR2 SMNVEV (reference sequence). The CDR3 length is 13 residues. V gave up 0 bases and J gave up 4 bases, with 4 bases separating them.

This sequence joins TRBV11-1 and TRBJ1-2; TRBD1 matches at 8 bases. The CDR3 has 13 residues. Trimming removed 5 bases from V and 6 bases from J; junction bases left unmatched: 5. Germline V gene data show CDR1 as SGHAT and CDR2 as FQDESV (reference sequence). The CDR3 DNA reads TGTGCCAGCAGCCCTGACAGGGGAAATGGCTACACCTTC. It is translated as CASSPDRGNGYTF.

The chain links TRBV7-2 to TRBJ2-2; no definite D call. The CDR3 totals 13 residues. V gave up 5 bases and J gave up 4 bases, with 8 bases separating them. Germline CDR1 SGHTA, CDR2 FQGNSA. CDR3 nucleotide sequence: TGTGCCAGCAGCCAAGGTGTCACCGGGGAGCTGTTTTTT. Encoded protein: CASSQGVTGELFF.

The chain uses TRBV28 and TRBJ2-7; TRBD2 aligns across 8 bases. The CDR3 has 12 residues. V shed 7 bases, J shed 3 bases, and the junction held 2 bases outside the gene matches. Germline V gene sequence: CDR1 MDHEN, CDR2 SYDVKM. The CDR3 loop is CASTGLDYEQYF. In DNA form, the CDR3 reads TGTGCCAGCACGGGACTAGACTACGAGCAGTACTTC.

The chain is built from TRBV7-6 and TRBJ2-3; 9 bases map to TRBD1. Germline trimming cut 2 bases from V and 3 bases from J; bases unmatched to any gene: 3. Germline loops: CDR1 SGHVS, CDR2 FNYEAQ. The CDR3 consists of 15 residues. For the CDR3, the DNA is TGTGCCAGCAGCTTAACGGGACAGGGTACAGATACGCAGTATTTT. Its protein is CASSLTGQGTDTQYF.

This clone came up once. V gene TRBV10-3 combines with J gene TRBJ1-5, with D uncertain. V lost 0 bases to trimming and J lost 7 bases, with 10 bases between them. Germline-derived CDR1 and CDR2 are ENHRY and SYGVKD. The CDR3 extends over 14 amino acids. Here the CDR3 DNA reads TGTGCCATCAGTGAGTCCCCGGGAGAACAGCCCCAGCATTTT. It yields the protein CAISESPGEQPQHF.

The chain employs TRBV28 and TRBJ1-5; TRBD1 aligns across 11 bases. This CDR3 is 15 amino acids long. Per germline, CDR1 MDHEN and CDR2 SYDVKM. The V and J ends lost 5 bases and 7 bases, in that order; junction bases with no gene match: 7. The CDR3 region has the DNA TGTGCCAGCAGTCCACCGGGACAGGGGGGACAGCCCCAGCATTTT. This codes for CASSPPGQGGQPQHF. Variable domain in full (rest from reference TRBV28 and TRBJ1-5): DVKVTQSSRYLVKRTGEKVFLECVQDMDHENMFWYRQDPGLGLRLIYFSYDVKMKEKGDIPEGYSVSREKKERFSLILESASTNQTSMYLCASSPPGQGGQPQHFGDGTRLSIL.

The chain joins TRBV11-2 to TRBJ2-7, with D possibly matching TRBD2 (5 bases). The V end was cut by 2 bases, the J end by 7 bases, with 9 bases between. Looked up from germline, CDR1 is SGHAT and CDR2 is FQNNGV. This CDR3 is built from 12 residues. CDR3 in DNA: TGTGCCAGCAGCTTATCTAGCTTGGAGCAGTACTTC. As protein: CASSLSSLEQYF.

Ten or more counts support this clone. V usage is TRBV7-2 and J usage is TRBJ1-3; D remains unclear. Germline CDR1 reads SGHTA; CDR2 reads FQGNSA. The CDR3 contains 14 residues. Between the trimmed V and J ends, which lost 7 bases and 1 base, there was a span of 11 bases. Written as DNA, the CDR3 is TGTGCCAGCACCGCTTTGGTTTCTGGAAACACCATATATTTT. It codes for CASTALVSGNTIYF. The complete variable domain, with remaining parts taken from reference TRBV7-2 and TRBJ1-3, reads GAGVSQSPSNKVTEKGKDVELRCDPISGHTALYWYRQSLGQGLEFLIYFQGNSAPDKSGLPSDRFSAERTGGSVSTLTIQRTQQEDSAVYLCASTALVSGNTIYFGEGSWLTVV.

As to this clone: The same CDR3 can be traced to other DNA sequences in this sample. The chain couples TRBV5-1 to TRBJ2-1; D uncertain. CDR1 SGHRS and CDR2 YFSETQ come from the germline V gene. The CDR3 has 12 residues. Trimming shortened V by 0 bases and J by 6 bases, and 4 bases separated the two germline ends. The CDR3 nucleotides are TGCGCCAGCAGCTTGGAAGTCAATGAGCAGTTCTTC. As protein: CASSLEVNEQFF.

V is TRBV2 and J is TRBJ2-5; 10 nucleotides match TRBD1. Germline V lookup: CDR1 SNHLY, CDR2 FYNNEI. Trimming removed 8 bases from V and 2 bases from J; junction bases left unmatched: 8. The length of the CDR3 is 15 residues. The CDR3 reads CASRSGQGGQETQYF. The CDR3 bases are TGTGCCAGCCGGAGCGGACAGGGGGGACAAGAGACCCAGTACTTC.

The gene calls are TRBV5-1 and TRBJ2-3, with 9 nucleotides matching TRBD1. Germline V gene lookup returns CDR1 SGHRS and CDR2 YFSETQ. The CDR3 is 14 residues long. The ends lost 6 bases at V and 3 bases at J; junction bases unmatched: 5. The CDR3 reads CASNRGQGTDTQYF. The CDR3 DNA reads TGCGCCAGCAACAGGGGGCAAGGTACAGATACGCAGTATTTT.

The chain combines TRBV10-3 with TRBJ1-3; D not certain. V dropped 3 bases and J dropped 11 bases, with 11 bases sitting between them. Germline CDR1 is ENHRY and CDR2 is SYGVKD. The CDR3 extends over 12 amino acids. The CDR3 reads CAISEGAFSIYF. CDR3 nucleotide sequence: TGTGCCATCAGTGAAGGTGCGTTCTCCATATATTTT.

The rearrangement joins TRBV20-1 to TRBJ2-1; D is unclear. CDR1 and CDR2 from the germline V gene are DFQATT and SNEGSKA (reference sequence). The CDR3 has 11 residues. Deletions cut 0 bases from V and 8 bases from J, with 5 bases between. As DNA, the CDR3 is TGCAGTGCTAGAGAGTGGGATGAGCAGTTCTTC. As protein: CSAREWDEQFF.

The chain has TRBV6-1 and TRBJ1-5, with D uncertain. In germline, CDR1 is MNHNS, CDR2 SASEGT. The CDR3 runs 13 residues. Trimming removed 4 bases from V and 6 bases from J, with 10 bases in between. The CDR3 spells CASSGDVPQPQHF. CDR3 coding DNA: TGTGCCAGCAGTGGGGATGTGCCTCAGCCCCAGCATTTT.

The chain employs TRBV6-5 and TRBJ2-1; D is ambiguous. Trimming removed 2 bases from V and 12 bases from J, with 11 bases in between. This CDR3 contains 12 residues. Germline CDR1 reads MNHEY; CDR2 reads SVGAGI. The CDR3 sequence: CASSYPLGRQFF. Here the CDR3 DNA reads TGTGCCAGCAGTTACCCCCTCGGAAGGCAGTTCTTC.

This clone was picked up a small number of times. The genes are TRBV6-5 and TRBJ1-2; tentatively, D is TRBD1 (6 bases). Trimming removed 6 bases from V and 3 bases from J, with 11 bases in between. Germline CDR1 is MNHEY and CDR2 is SVGAGI. This CDR3 region has 13 residues. The CDR3 DNA reads as TGTGCCAGCAGATATTGGACAGACTATGGCTACACCTTC. As protein: CASRYWTDYGYTF.

The V gene is TRBV19, the J gene TRBJ2-2; tentatively, D is TRBD1 (6 bases). CDR3 length: 14 amino acids. V lost 1 base and J lost 6, with 9 bases in between. In germline, CDR1 is LNHDA, CDR2 SQIVND (reference sequence). As DNA, the CDR3 is TGTGCCAGTAGTATAGGACAGGCTGCCGGGGAGCTGTTTTTT. Its translation is CASSIGQAAGELFF.

The J gene is TRBJ2-1, the V gene TRBV5-4; 7 bases are a match to TRBD1. There are 13 residues in the CDR3. Germline V lookup: CDR1 SGHNT, CDR2 YYREEE (reference sequence). The V and J ends lost 4 bases and 6 bases, in that order; junction bases with no gene match: 4. The CDR3 region has the DNA TGTGCCAGCAGCATGGACAGGCCCAATGAGCAGTTCTTC. Amino acids: CASSMDRPNEQFF.